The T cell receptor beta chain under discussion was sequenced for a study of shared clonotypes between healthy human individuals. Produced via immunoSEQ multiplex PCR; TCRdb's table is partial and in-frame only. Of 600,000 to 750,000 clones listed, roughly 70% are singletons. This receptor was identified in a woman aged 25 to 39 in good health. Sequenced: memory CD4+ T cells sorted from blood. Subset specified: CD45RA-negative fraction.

The CDR3 region is CASRNRGREKLFF. DNA of the CDR3: TGTGCCAGCAGGAACAGGGGACGGGAAAAACTGTTTTTT. V gene TRBV7-8 combines with J gene TRBJ1-4, with 7 bases identical to TRBD1. This CDR3 region has 13 residues. Unmatched junction bases numbered 6, after V lost 6 bases and J lost 8 bases. Germline values: CDR1 SGHVS, CDR2 FQNEAQ.